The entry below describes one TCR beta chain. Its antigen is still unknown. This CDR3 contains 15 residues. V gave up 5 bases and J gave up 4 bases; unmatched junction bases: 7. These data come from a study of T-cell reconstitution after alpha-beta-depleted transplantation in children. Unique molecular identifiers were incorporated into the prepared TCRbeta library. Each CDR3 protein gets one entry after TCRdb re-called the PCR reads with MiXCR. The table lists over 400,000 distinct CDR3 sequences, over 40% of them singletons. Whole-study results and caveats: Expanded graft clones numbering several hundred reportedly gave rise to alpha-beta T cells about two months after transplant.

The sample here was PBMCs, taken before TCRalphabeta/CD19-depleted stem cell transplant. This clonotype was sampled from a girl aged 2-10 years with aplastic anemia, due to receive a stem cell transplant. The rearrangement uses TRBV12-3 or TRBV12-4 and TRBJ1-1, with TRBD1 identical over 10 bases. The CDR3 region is CASSRLDRGGTEAFF. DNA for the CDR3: TGTGCCAGCAGTCGCTTGGACAGGGGGGGCACTGAAGCTTTCTTT.